These 21 T cell receptor beta chains originate from one sample sequenced in a study of OX40 agonist ivuxolimab in advanced cancers. Here immunoSEQ multiplex PCR was the method, and the copy in TCRdb shows in-frame clones only, minus some. The sample yields some 55,000 clones, about 80% seen once. The sample here was CD4+ or CD8+ T cells sorted from blood, taken in a trial of the OX40 agonist ivuxolimab. These receptors were collected from an adult with an advanced solid tumor such as melanoma, head and neck, liver or kidney cancer.

The V call is TRBV5-5, the J call TRBJ1-1; 7 bases align to TRBD1. CDR1 and CDR2 from the germline V gene are SGHKS and YYEKEE (reference sequence). The CDR3 runs 15 residues. V shed 5 bases, J shed 4 bases, and the junction held 11 bases outside the gene matches. The CDR3 nucleotides read TGTGCCAGCAGGTTTTCTCTTCAGGGGGTCACTGAAGCTTTCTTT. Encoded protein: CASRFSLQGVTEAFF.

This chain uses TRBV18 with TRBJ2-1; D possibly corresponds to TRBD2 (5 bases). Germline lookup yields CDR1 KGHSH and CDR2 LQKENI. Deletions cut 2 bases from V and 5 bases from J, with 19 bases between. The CDR3 sequence is 17 residues long. CDR3 residues: CASSPSTSRAFDNEQFF. CDR3 DNA sequence: TGTGCCAGCTCACCAAGTACTAGTCGTGCTTTCGACAATGAGCAGTTCTTC.

The CDR3: CASSQDYFGQPVNQPQHF. The CDR3 DNA sequence: TGCGCCAGCAGCCAAGATTATTTCGGACAGCCGGTCAATCAGCCCCAGCATTTT. V usage is TRBV4-1 and J usage is TRBJ1-5; perhaps TRBD1 as D (6 bases). V was clipped by 0 bases and J by 3 bases, with 18 bases between them. The CDR3 is made up of 18 amino acids. The germline gives CDR1 MGHRA, CDR2 YSYEKL.

This rearrangement joins TRBV10-3 to TRBJ1-6; a possible D gene is TRBD1 (6 bases). The CDR3 spans 14 residues. Germline CDR1 ENHRY, CDR2 SYGVKD. Trimming pared 6 bases from V and 4 bases from J, leaving 10 bases between. The CDR3 sequence: CAIRETGYNSPLHF. The CDR3 DNA is TGTGCCATCAGAGAAACAGGGTATAATTCACCCCTCCACTTT.

This clone has a handful of counts. The J gene is TRBJ2-3, the V gene TRBV9; 11 bases align to TRBD2. The CDR3 loop spans 18 amino acids. In germline, CDR1 is SGDLS, CDR2 YYNGEE. The J segment lost 0 bases and the V segment lost 4 bases, leaving 10 bases of the junction unmatched. Here the CDR3 DNA reads TGTGCCAGCAGCCTCTTGCCGGGACTAGCGGCTAGCACAGATACGCAGTATTTT. This gives the protein CASSLLPGLAASTDTQYF.

The chain combines TRBV18 with TRBJ1-3, with D uncertain. CDR1 KGHSH and CDR2 LQKENI come from the germline V gene. CDR3 length equals 12 residues. The ends were cut back, 5 bases at V and 3 bases at J, with 5 bases in the middle. The CDR3 DNA reads TGTGCCAGCTCAGGAGGTGGAAACACCATATATTTT. Its protein is CASSGGGNTIYF.

The chain has TRBV6-5 and TRBJ2-7, with unresolved D. Germline CDR1 MNHEY, CDR2 SVGAGI. CDR3 length: 11 amino acids. V was trimmed by 4 bases and J by 6 bases, leaving 7 bases between them. The CDR3 DNA sequence: TGTGCCAGCAGTTCCAGTCTCGAGCAGTACTTC. Its translation: CASSSSLEQYF.

This chain uses TRBV7-9 with TRBJ2-7; D is perhaps TRBD2 (6 bases). CDR3 length equals 13 residues. The V gene's germline CDR1 is SEHNR and CDR2 FQNEAQ (reference sequence). V lost 4 bases and J 6 bases, leaving 13 bases between the germline ends. The CDR3 nucleotides read TGTGCCAGCAGCTCCTCCGGCGGGGCCGAGCAGTACTTC. Protein: CASSSSGGAEQYF. The full variable domain, in which reference TRBV7-9 and TRBJ2-7 provide the parts outside the CDR3, is DTGVSQNPRHKITKRGQNVTFRCDPISEHNRLYWYRQTLGQGPEFLTYFQNEAQLEKSRLLSDRFSAERPKGSFSTLEIQRTEQGDSAMYLCASSSSGGAEQYFGPGTRLTVT.

The V gene is TRBV6-5, the J gene TRBJ1-2; 8 positions match TRBD1. V trimming: 5 bases; J trimming: 4 bases; junction bases outside the gene matches: 9. The CDR3 is made up of 15 amino acids. Germline V CDR1 and CDR2: MNHEY, SVGAGI. The CDR3 is CASSGSGQGGYGYTF. The DNA for the CDR3 is TGTGCCAGCAGTGGCTCCGGACAGGGAGGCTATGGCTACACCTTC.

The rearrangement links TRBV29-1 to TRBJ1-3; TRBD1 matches 9 bases. Germline loops: CDR1 SQVTM, CDR2 ANQGSEA. The CDR3 loop spans 13 amino acids. Trimming cost V 1 base and J 15 bases; bases outside gene matches: 10. The CDR3 spells CSVEVTGQGSTYF. For the CDR3, the DNA is TGCAGCGTTGAAGTCACGGGACAGGGTTCCACATATTTT.

This clone was seen a handful of times. This rearrangement joins TRBV27 to TRBJ2-5; 12 bases fit TRBD2. From germline, CDR1 is MNHEY and CDR2 SMNVEV (reference sequence). V dropped 6 bases and J dropped 2; count of bases not matched to a gene: 10. The CDR3 is 17 amino acids. In nucleotides, the CDR3 is TGTGCCAGCAGCTGGGACGGACTAGCGGGAACACAAGAGACCCAGTACTTC. Residues: CASSWDGLAGTQETQYF.

DNA for the CDR3: TGTGCCAGCAGCTTTATCGGTACGCAGTATTTT. It encodes CASSFIGTQYF. This chain connects TRBV7-2 to TRBJ2-3; D is ambiguous. Germline lookup yields CDR1 SGHTA and CDR2 FQGNSA. The CDR3 length is 11 residues. V was clipped by 3 bases and J by 8 bases, with 6 bases between them.

This clone was found a few times. This chain uses TRBV19 with TRBJ1-2; TRBD1 agrees at 8 bases. V lost 6 bases, J lost 7 bases, and 7 bases stayed unmatched. This CDR3 is built from 13 residues. CDR1 and CDR2 (germline): LNHDA, SQIVND (reference sequence). The CDR3 sequence: CASRNDRGRGYTF. The DNA for the CDR3 is TGTGCCAGTAGGAACGACAGGGGCCGTGGCTACACCTTC.

The chain is built from TRBV30 and TRBJ2-7, with TRBD2 matching over 12 bases. Germline CDR1 is GTSNPN and CDR2 is SVGIG (reference sequence). V shed 2 bases, J shed 3 bases, and the junction held 8 bases outside the gene matches. This CDR3 region has 16 residues. The CDR3 spells CAWSRRMTSGGYEQYF. CDR3 DNA: TGTGCCTGGAGTAGGAGGATGACTAGCGGGGGCTACGAGCAGTACTTC.

Within the sample, this clone is medium-sized. V usage is TRBV6-1 and J usage is TRBJ2-7; no clear D gene. This CDR3 comprises 11 residues. CDR1 is MNHNS and CDR2 is SASEGT in the germline V gene. V lost 2 bases and J lost 8, with 7 bases in between. In DNA, the CDR3 is TGTGCCAGCAGTGAACTCCAGAAGCAGTACTTC. This sequence encodes CASSELQKQYF.

The chain recombines TRBV29-1 with TRBJ2-2; no definite D call. V was trimmed by 3 bases and J by 1 base, leaving 6 bases between them. CDR3 length equals 13 residues. Germline V gives CDR1 SQVTM, CDR2 ANQGSEA. CDR3 protein: CSVDPGNTGELFF. CDR3 bases: TGCAGCGTTGATCCCGGGAACACCGGGGAGCTGTTTTTT.

The V call is TRBV5-6, the J call TRBJ1-1, with 8 bases lining up with TRBD1. Germline assignment: CDR1 SGHDT and CDR2 YYEEEE. V shed 4 bases and J 0 bases; nucleotides not matched to a gene: 8. The CDR3 covers 16 residues. CDR3 nucleotides: TGTGCCAGCAGCCGAATACCGGGACAGGTGAACACTGAAGCTTTCTTT. Its protein product is CASSRIPGQVNTEAFF.

Note on this clone: The junction shows a germline mismatch at one end, possibly a read error. The chain recombines TRBV5-6 with TRBJ1-2; D is unclear. Germline-derived CDR1 and CDR2 are SGHDT and YYEEEE. The length of the CDR3 is 15 residues. The CDR3 DNA reads TGTGCCAGCAGTTTGGTTAACAGAGCTAACTATGGCTACACCTTC. Encoded protein: CASSLVNRANYGYTF.

The sample holds one count of this clone. The chain recombines TRBV9 with TRBJ2-7; no clear D. CDR3 size: 13 residues. Germline CDR1 SGDLS, CDR2 YYNGEE. V was shortened by 0 bases and J by 6 bases, with 10 bases between the two germline ends. CDR3 DNA: TGTGCCAGCAGCGTAGTCGGAGTAAGCGAGCAGTACTTC. It yields the protein CASSVVGVSEQYF.

The rearrangement joins TRBV5-1 to TRBJ1-1; D is unclear. Looked up from germline, CDR1 is SGHRS and CDR2 is YFSETQ. Deletions cut 4 bases from V and 5 bases from J, with 18 bases between. This CDR3 is 15 amino acids long. This CDR3 is CASSPLLWVGTEAFF. CDR3 DNA sequence: TGCGCCAGCAGCCCCTTGTTGTGGGTCGGAACTGAAGCTTTCTTT.

J is TRBJ2-2 and V is TRBV10-1; 9 positions agree with TRBD1. CDR1 is WNHNN, CDR2 SYGVQD, per germline (reference sequence). The CDR3 spans 16 residues. After removal of 1 base from V and 1 base from J, the junction contained 1 base not matched to a gene. The CDR3 coding sequence is TGCGCCAGCAGTGAGTGGGGACAGGGGAACACCGGGGAGCTGTTTTTT. Protein product: CASSEWGQGNTGELFF.